A single sample is the source of the 25 T cell receptor beta chains below, sequenced in a study of control samples from healthy donors and cancer patients. The table came from immunoSEQ multiplex PCR; TCRdb's copy has only in-frame clones and leaves some out. The table lists 100,000 to 150,000 clones, around nine tenths of them singletons. Input material: blood. The receptors stem from a young man in good health.

This clone was seen just once. This rearrangement joins TRBV18 to TRBJ2-1, with TRBD1 matching 7 bases. The CDR3 is made up of 16 amino acids. Per germline, CDR1 KGHSH and CDR2 LQKENI. The V segment lost 0 bases and the J segment 2 bases; nucleotides outside the gene matches: 4. This chain's CDR3 is CASSPPEGAPYNEQFF. DNA of the CDR3: TGTGCCAGCTCACCACCTGAGGGGGCCCCCTACAATGAGCAGTTCTTC.

This clone has a handful of counts. The gene calls are TRBV6-5 and TRBJ2-3; D remains ambiguous. This CDR3 is built from 15 residues. V lost 8 bases and J 0 bases, leaving 15 bases between the germline ends. CDR1 and CDR2 (germline): MNHEY, SVGAGI. DNA for the CDR3: TGTGCCAGCGCCACCCCATACCCTAGCACAGATACGCAGTATTTT. The encoded protein is CASATPYPSTDTQYF.

The table lists this clone with a count of one. This rearrangement joins TRBV10-3 to TRBJ2-7, with a weak D call TRBD1 (5 bases). V gave up 5 bases and J gave up 3 bases, with 14 bases separating them. This CDR3 has 14 residues. Germline CDR1 reads ENHRY; CDR2 reads SYGVKD. The CDR3 spells CAISNRQTNYEQYF. DNA of the CDR3: TGTGCCATCAGTAACAGGCAAACCAACTACGAGCAGTACTTC.

This chain connects TRBV29-1 to TRBJ2-3, with 7 bases matching TRBD1. The V gene end was trimmed by 6 bases and the J gene end by 2 bases; junction bases not matched to a gene: 5. This CDR3 has 13 amino acids. CDR1 is SQVTM, CDR2 ANQGSEA, per germline. This CDR3 reads CSVRTGVTDTQYF. In DNA, the CDR3 is TGCAGCGTGCGTACAGGGGTCACAGATACGCAGTATTTT.

V usage is TRBV24-1 and J usage is TRBJ2-7; D is ambiguous. The germline V and J ends were trimmed by 4 bases and 3 bases, with 9 bases remaining between them. Looked up from germline, CDR1 is KGHDR and CDR2 is SFDVKD. The CDR3 extends over 13 amino acids. DNA for the CDR3: TGTGCCACCAGTGAACGGGCCAACTACGAGCAGTACGTC. As protein: CATSERANYEQYV.

The rearrangement links TRBV27 to TRBJ1-1; 8 bases fit TRBD1. CDR3 length: 14 residues. J gave up 1 base and V 4 bases, and 2 bases lay outside the gene matches. Germline V CDR1 and CDR2: MNHEY, SMNVEV (reference sequence). CDR3 in DNA: TGTGCCAGCAGTTCGGGACAGGCGAACACTGAAGCTTTCTTT. Its protein is CASSSGQANTEAFF.

This chain joins TRBV2 and TRBJ1-5, with a possible D match to TRBD1 (5 bases). Germline V gives CDR1 SNHLY, CDR2 FYNNEI. This CDR3 is built from 14 residues. V was clipped by 2 bases and J by 8 bases, with 13 bases between them. CDR3 protein: CASSEWAGYEPQHF. CDR3 nucleotides: TGTGCCAGCAGTGAATGGGCAGGGTACGAGCCCCAGCATTTT.

The chain employs TRBV4-3 and TRBJ2-1; D is perhaps TRBD1 (5 bases). Trimming removed 1 base at V and 6 bases at J, with 13 bases between. This CDR3 comprises 15 residues. Per germline, CDR1 LGHNA and CDR2 YSLEER. CDR3 sequence reads: CASSQVRQLGNEQFF. The CDR3 coding sequence is TGCGCCAGCAGCCAAGTGAGACAGCTTGGCAATGAGCAGTTCTTC.

This sequence joins TRBV9 and TRBJ1-2; tentative D call: TRBD1 (5 bases). The germline V and J ends were trimmed by 5 bases and 8 bases, with 22 bases remaining between them. The germline V gene has CDR1 SGDLS and CDR2 YYNGEE. The CDR3 length is 15 residues. CDR3 region: CASSVTHSGPEGYTF. For the CDR3, the DNA is TGTGCCAGCAGTGTTACCCATTCAGGGCCGGAAGGCTACACCTTC.

The chain uses TRBV11-3 and TRBJ2-2; D is perhaps TRBD1 (5 bases). The germline gives CDR1 SGHNT, CDR2 YENEEA. The CDR3 has 15 residues. The V and J ends lost 1 base and 2 bases respectively, with 8 bases between them. The CDR3 DNA is TGTGCCAGCAGCTTAGGGCAGGGAAACACCGGGGAGCTGTTTTTT. It is translated as CASSLGQGNTGELFF.

This chain connects TRBV12-3 or TRBV12-4 to TRBJ2-1; D possibly corresponds to TRBD2 (5 bases). CDR3 length equals 12 residues. Trimming removed 3 bases at V and 7 bases at J, with 7 bases between. CDR3 DNA sequence: TGTGCCAGCAGTTTCGAGCGGAATGAGCAGTTCTTC. Translation: CASSFERNEQFF.

The V call is TRBV18, the J call TRBJ2-2, with TRBD1 as a possible D gene (5 bases). V lost 2 bases and J lost 0, with 10 bases in between. Germline CDR1 is KGHSH and CDR2 is LQKENI. The length of the CDR3 is 16 residues. CDR3 nucleotide sequence: TGTGCCAGCTCACCAGCCAGGGCCTCGAACACCGGGGAGCTGTTTTTT. Translating gives CASSPARASNTGELFF.

The chain uses TRBV5-8 and TRBJ1-1; weak D call: TRBD1 (5 bases). V was pared by 3 bases and J by 4 bases, with 13 bases between. Germline assignment: CDR1 SGHTS and CDR2 YDEGEE. The CDR3 length is 14 residues. The CDR3 protein is CASSSGTFGTEAFF. The CDR3 DNA follows: TGTGCCAGCAGCTCCGGGACCTTCGGCACTGAAGCTTTCTTT.

V usage is TRBV14 and J usage is TRBJ2-1, with D possibly matching TRBD1 (5 bases). CDR1 and CDR2 (germline): SGHDN, FVKESK. This CDR3 comprises 16 residues. Trimming shortened V by 4 bases and J by 1 base, and 14 bases separated the two germline ends. CDR3 in amino acids: CASSRIVGVSYNEQFF. The CDR3 DNA reads as TGTGCCAGCAGCCGCATTGTAGGGGTTTCCTACAATGAGCAGTTCTTC.

The chain joins TRBV19 to TRBJ2-1; 9 bases match TRBD1. CDR1 and CDR2 from the germline V gene are LNHDA and SQIVND (reference sequence). V dropped 0 bases and J dropped 4; count of bases not matched to a gene: 19. This CDR3 region has 21 residues. The DNA for the CDR3 is TGTGCCAGTAGTATAGATCTCTGGGGACAGGGTACTAGCGATATTTACAATGAGCAGTTCTTC. The encoded protein is CASSIDLWGQGTSDIYNEQFF. Combining the CDR3 with reference TRBV19 and TRBJ2-1 gives the whole variable domain DGGITQSPKYLFRKEGQNVTLSCEQNLNHDAMYWYRQDPGQGLRLIYYSQIVNDFQKGDIAEGYSVSREKKESFPLTVTSAQKNPTAFYLCASSIDLWGQGTSDIYNEQFFGPGTRLTVL.

The CDR3 protein is CSASLAGLAGAGTQYF. In nucleotides, the CDR3 is TGCAGTGCTAGTCTCGCGGGACTAGCGGGAGCGGGGACCCAGTACTTC. This rearrangement joins TRBV20-1 to TRBJ2-5, with 14 bases fitting TRBD2. The length of the CDR3 is 16 residues. Germline V gene data show CDR1 as DFQATT and CDR2 as SNEGSKA (reference sequence). The trim removed 3 bases at V and 7 bases at J, leaving 10 bases unmatched.

V gene TRBV5-4 combines with J gene TRBJ2-2; 10 nucleotides agree with TRBD2. With V trimmed by 3 bases and J by 2 bases, 4 bases remained unmatched. This CDR3 is built from 16 residues. Germline V lookup: CDR1 SGHNT, CDR2 YYREEE (reference sequence). The CDR3 DNA sequence: TGTGCCAGCAGCTCGTGGACTAGCGGTAACACCGGGGAGCTGTTTTTT. This translates into CASSSWTSGNTGELFF.

The chain is built from TRBV19 and TRBJ2-7, with 8 bases fitting TRBD2. Germline trimming cut 10 bases from V and 3 bases from J; bases unmatched to any gene: 14. Germline values: CDR1 LNHDA, CDR2 SQIVND (reference sequence). The CDR3 is 15 amino acids. The CDR3 region is CATSIDGRGYYEQYF. The DNA of the CDR3 is TGTGCCACCTCAATCGACGGGAGGGGTTACTACGAGCAGTACTTC. The variable domain in full, with the rest retrieved from reference TRBV19 and TRBJ2-7, is DGGITQSPKYLFRKEGQNVTLSCEQNLNHDAMYWYRQDPGQGLRLIYYSQIVNDFQKGDIAEGYSVSREKKESFPLTVTSAQKNPTAFYLCATSIDGRGYYEQYFGPGTRLTVT.

The count of this clone is one. The chain employs TRBV6-5 and TRBJ2-1; TRBD1 is a possible D gene (6 bases). The length of the CDR3 is 14 residues. The germline gives CDR1 MNHEY, CDR2 SVGAGI. Trimming stripped 8 bases from V and 1 base from J, with 12 bases between. CDR3 sequence: CASEGDPSYNEQFF. CDR3 in DNA: TGTGCCAGCGAGGGGGATCCTTCCTACAATGAGCAGTTCTTC.

This clone was observed once. The sample has other DNA sequences that encode this CDR3 too. As DNA, the CDR3 is TGTGCCAGCAGTTTAGGTACAGGCTCTGGAAACACCATATATTTT. Translated, it gives CASSLGTGSGNTIYF. The gene calls are TRBV6-5 and TRBJ1-3, with a weak D call TRBD1 (5 bases). The CDR3 totals 15 residues. Germline loops: CDR1 MNHEY, CDR2 SVGAGI. Trimming pared 4 bases from V and 0 bases from J, leaving 10 bases between.

The chain is built from TRBV5-1 and TRBJ2-5, with 14 bases that match TRBD2. V lost 4 bases, J lost 3 bases, and 11 bases stayed unmatched. Germline lookup yields CDR1 SGHRS and CDR2 YFSETQ. This CDR3 has 18 residues. The CDR3 DNA is TGCGCCAGCAGCGCAACCGGACTAGCGGGGGGTATAGAAGAGACCCAGTACTTC. As protein: CASSATGLAGGIEETQYF.

The chain employs TRBV29-1 and TRBJ2-2; TRBD1 aligns across 7 bases. The germline CDR1 and CDR2 sequences are SQVTM and ANQGSEA. The trim removed 4 bases at V and 3 bases at J, leaving 8 bases unmatched. This CDR3 spans 15 amino acids. CDR3 sequence reads: CSVVPGDRDTGELFF. The CDR3 DNA sequence: TGCAGCGTTGTTCCAGGCGACAGGGACACCGGGGAGCTGTTTTTT.

The chain recombines TRBV24-1 with TRBJ2-2; TRBD1 matches at 9 bases. Germline trimming cut 1 base from V and 2 bases from J; bases unmatched to any gene: 4. This CDR3 is 17 amino acids long. Germline lookup yields CDR1 KGHDR and CDR2 SFDVKD. CDR3 amino acids: CATSDFTGQGNTGELFF. CDR3 coding DNA: TGTGCCACCAGTGATTTCACGGGACAGGGAAACACCGGGGAGCTGTTTTTT.

The rearrangement uses TRBV15 and TRBJ2-7; the D gene could be TRBD1 or TRBD2 (5 bases each). V was clipped by 1 base and J by 3 bases, with 16 bases between them. The CDR3 is made up of 16 amino acids. Germline V gives CDR1 LNHNV, CDR2 YYDKDF (reference sequence). The CDR3 region has the DNA TGTGCCACCAGCAGAGTGGAAGGGGAGAGGATCTACGAGCAGTACGTC. As protein: CATSRVEGERIYEQYV.

This chain links TRBV11-3 with TRBJ2-1; 12 bases line up with TRBD2. Looked up from germline, CDR1 is SGHNT and CDR2 is YENEEA. V shed 6 bases, J shed 9 bases, and the junction held 12 bases outside the gene matches. The CDR3 has 16 residues. The CDR3 DNA sequence: TGTGCCAGCAGTCACAGACCTAGCGGGGGGGCCGCTGAGCAGTTCTTC. It specifies CASSHRPSGGAAEQFF.